The 2 T cell receptor beta chains given below trace back to one sample, sequenced in a study of chemoradiotherapy in HPV16-positive cancers. Assay used: immunoSEQ multiplex PCR; TCRdb lists only in-frame clones, some missing. The repertoire has tens of thousands of clones, roughly 89% of them found once; the top ten carry about 5.6%. Specimen: blood, collected from a patient who underwent chemoradiotherapy. Receptor source: a human donor with HPV-associated anogenital cancer.

The V gene is TRBV6-1, the J gene TRBJ1-1; D unclear. The CDR3 contains 14 residues. V was pared by 3 bases and J by 0 bases, with 8 bases between. CDR1 and CDR2 from the germline V gene are MNHNS and SASEGT. The CDR3 DNA reads TGTGCCAGCAGTGACCTCCAGATGAACACTGAAGCTTTCTTT. Its translation is CASSDLQMNTEAFF.

The rearrangement uses TRBV6-5 and TRBJ2-6; D remains unclear. Trimming took 2 bases from V and 0 from J, leaving 8 bases between them. The germline gives CDR1 MNHEY, CDR2 SVGAGI. The CDR3 contains 16 residues. The DNA of the CDR3 is TGTGCCAGCAGTTACGGAACGCGCTCTGGGGCCAACGTCCTGACTTTC. Its translation is CASSYGTRSGANVLTF.